This T cell receptor (beta chain) was recorded in a study of cytomegalovirus exposure and HLA in healthy donors. Study-level results: TCR beta chains numbering under 200 were designated cytomegalovirus-associated. It was confirmed in vitro that a few of the CMV-associated chains were specific for CMV antigens.

There are 16 residues in the CDR3. V shed 3 bases and J 2 bases; nucleotides not matched to a gene: 5. From germline, CDR1 is SGHDT and CDR2 YYEEEE. Notes on this clone: Its antigen is unidentified.

Assay: immunoSEQ multiplex PCR; the TCRdb copy retains only in-frame clones and omits some. Altogether about 160,000 clones are present, roughly 90% being singletons, with the ten largest covering roughly 5.8%. The V and J genes are TRBV5-6 and TRBJ2-3; TRBD1 matches at 11 bases. This sequence was found in a woman in her 30s in good health and CMV-seronegative. What was sequenced was PBMCs. CDR3 amino acids: CASSWDRGSLTDTQYF. In nucleotides, the CDR3 is TGTGCCAGCAGCTGGGACAGGGGGAGCCTCACAGATACGCAGTATTTT.